The 24 T cell receptor beta chains presented below share a single source sample, sequenced in a study of T cell clonality in common variable immunodeficiency. Method: immunoSEQ multiplex PCR; TCRdb's copy keeps in-frame clones and lacks some. The sample holds tens of thousands of clones, and no clone turns up only once. Sequences were obtained from peripheral blood mononuclear cells. The receptors come from a person aged 18 to 69 in good health.

Many counts were recorded for this clone. Coverage ceases 3 residues before the CDR3 finishes, and the germline J gene fills in the end. The chain employs TRBV30 and TRBJ2-2; D might be TRBD1 (5 bases). There are 13 residues in the CDR3. Trimming shortened V by 2 bases and J by 6 bases, and 10 bases separated the two germline ends. Germline V lookup: CDR1 GTSNPN, CDR2 SVGIG (reference sequence). The covered CDR3 bases are TGTGCCTGGAGTCGAAGGGGTTCCGGGGAG. It codes for CAWSRRGSGE. The whole CDR3 is CAWSRRGSGELFF.

There are many counts of this clone. From the germline J gene comes the end of the CDR3, since the read stops 3 residues before it. J is TRBJ2-2 and V is TRBV30; D call uncertain. The germline V gene encodes CDR1 GTSNPN and CDR2 SVGIG (reference sequence). The CDR3 totals 13 residues. Trimming left V 3 bases short and J 1 base short, with 6 bases between. The sequenced CDR3 bases are TGTGCCTGGAGCGCGGAGAACACCGGGGAG. It yields the protein CAWSAENTGE. The complete CDR3 sequence is CAWSAENTGELFF.

The sample holds many counts of this clone. The read terminates 3 residues ahead of where the CDR3 ends, so the germline J gene completes it. The gene calls are TRBV10-3 and TRBJ1-4; 9 nucleotides agree with TRBD1. In germline, CDR1 is ENHRY, CDR2 SYGVKD. The CDR3 sequence is 14 residues long. The V gene end was trimmed by 6 bases and the J gene end by 8 bases; junction bases not matched to a gene: 7. Incomplete CDR3 DNA: TGTGCCATCAGACCGGACAGGGGATTCGAAAAA. Translation: CAIRPDRGFEK. The entire CDR3 protein is CAIRPDRGFEKLFF.

In this sample, this clone turned up many times. The CDR3 goes on 3 residues after the read ends, and that part is filled in from the germline J gene. This sequence joins TRBV19 and TRBJ1-4; D remains ambiguous. Looked up from germline, CDR1 is LNHDA and CDR2 is SQIVND (reference sequence). V gave up 2 bases and J gave up 5 bases, with 9 bases separating them. The length of the CDR3 is 14 residues. CDR3 bases read: TGTGCCAGTAGTATAAACAGCCAAAATGAAAAA. It is translated as CASSINSQNEK. The whole CDR3 protein is CASSINSQNEKLFF.

This clone was picked up many times. The CDR3 goes on 3 residues after the read ends, and that part is filled in from the germline J gene. The chain has TRBV5-5 and TRBJ2-3; 7 nucleotides line up with TRBD2. The CDR3 sequence is 14 residues long. The V gene's germline CDR1 is SGHKS and CDR2 YYEKEE (reference sequence). The V segment lost 3 bases and the J segment 5 bases; nucleotides outside the gene matches: 6. The covered CDR3 bases are TGTGCCAGCAGCTGGGCTAGCGGCTTAGATACG. Protein: CASSWASGLDT. The CDR3 as a whole reads CASSWASGLDTQYF. The complete variable domain, with remaining parts taken from reference TRBV5-5 and TRBJ2-3, reads DAGVTQSPTHLIKTRGQQVTLRCSPISGHKSVSWYQQVLGQGPQFIFQYYEKEERGRGNFPDRFSARQFPNYSSELNVNALLLGDSALYLCASSWASGLDTQYFGPGTRLTVL.

The table lists this clone with many counts. The CDR3 extends 3 residues past the end of the read, so its final part is completed from the germline J gene. The chain employs TRBV28 and TRBJ1-5, with D possibly being TRBD1 (5 bases). V lost 7 bases, J lost 0 bases, and 16 bases lay in between. Germline V CDR1 and CDR2: MDHEN, SYDVKM. The CDR3 covers 16 residues. The CDR3 spells CASNPTGPYSNQPQHF. Incomplete CDR3 DNA: TGTGCCAGCAACCCCACAGGACCTTATAGCAATCAGCCC. Full variable domain (outside the CDR3, taken from reference TRBV28 and TRBJ1-5): DVKVTQSSRYLVKRTGEKVFLECVQDMDHENMFWYRQDPGLGLRLIYFSYDVKMKEKGDIPEGYSVSREKKERFSLILESASTNQTSMYLCASNPTGPYSNQPQHFGDGTRLSIL.

This clone has only a few counts. The CDR3 end is not reached by the read, which stops 3 residues before it; the germline J gene fills it in. The chain combines TRBV5-8 with TRBJ2-3; D ambiguous. Germline CDR1 reads SGHTS; CDR2 reads YDEGEE. Trimming left V 4 bases short and J 3 bases short, with 12 bases between. The CDR3 extends over 14 amino acids. The CDR3 is CASSPQALTDTQYF. The part of the CDR3 DNA that was read is TGTGCCAGCAGCCCCCAGGCATTAACAGATACG.

This clone came up many times. The sequence runs out 3 residues before the end of the CDR3; the remainder is reconstructed from the germline J gene. In the same sample, other DNA sequences code for this CDR3. The V gene is TRBV6-1, the J gene TRBJ2-5; TRBD2 agrees at 12 bases. CDR1 is MNHNS and CDR2 is SASEGT in the germline V gene. J gave up 4 bases and V 2 bases, and 2 bases lay outside the gene matches. The CDR3 contains 15 residues. Here the CDR3 reads CASSELAGGPETQYF. The CDR3 bases that were read are TGTGCCAGCAGTGAACTAGCGGGAGGGCCAGAGACC.

This clone was detected many times. The read ends 3 residues early relative to the CDR3; the germline J gene fills the gap. The rearrangement uses TRBV5-1 and TRBJ2-7; 11 positions match TRBD2. The CDR3 runs to 17 residues. Looked up from germline, CDR1 is SGHRS and CDR2 is YFSETQ. The V segment lost 2 bases and the J segment 0 bases; nucleotides outside the gene matches: 7. Incomplete CDR3 DNA: TGCGCCAGCAGCTTTGGACTAGCGGGCCTTAGCTCCTACGAG. Protein: CASSFGLAGLSSYE. The entire CDR3 protein reads CASSFGLAGLSSYEQYF.

This clone was observed many times. Read coverage stops 3 residues before the CDR3 terminus; the germline J gene supplies the remainder. The chain employs TRBV2 and TRBJ2-1, with a possible D match to TRBD1 (6 bases). Germline values: CDR1 SNHLY, CDR2 FYNNEI. CDR3 length: 14 residues. V lost 4 bases and J 8 bases, leaving 15 bases between the germline ends. The CDR3 bases that were read are TGTGCCAGCAGTGGGCCACCGGCAGGGGATGAG. Translating gives CASSGPPAGDE. The complete CDR3 protein is CASSGPPAGDEQFF.

This clone was picked up many times. The CDR3 DNA, read in part, is TGTGCCAGCAGCCCACTTCGATTAGCGAGACAGGGGGCGGGAGCTAATGAAAAA. Translation gives CASSPLRLARQGAGANEK. The CDR3 in its entirety is CASSPLRLARQGAGANEKLFF. The chain employs TRBV4-2 and TRBJ1-4, with 10 bases that match TRBD1. Coverage ceases 3 residues before the CDR3 finishes, and the germline J gene fills in the end. Germline assignment: CDR1 LGHNA and CDR2 YNFKEQ. J was trimmed by 3 bases and V by 4 bases; bases with no gene match: 20. The CDR3 contains 21 residues.

This clone appeared many times. The DNA read from the CDR3 is TGCAGTGCTAGAGATTTCGGGGGGTACACCGGGGAG. It codes for CSARDFGGYTGE. In full, the CDR3 is CSARDFGGYTGELFF. The gene calls are TRBV20-1 and TRBJ2-2; the match to TRBD2 covers 7 bases. The read terminates 3 residues ahead of where the CDR3 ends, so the germline J gene completes it. CDR3 length: 15 amino acids. Germline trimming cut 0 bases from V and 3 bases from J; bases unmatched to any gene: 4. Germline V lookup: CDR1 DFQATT, CDR2 SNEGSKA (reference sequence).

This clone was observed many times. Read data end 3 residues before the CDR3 end; the end is taken from the germline J gene. The chain couples TRBV5-1 to TRBJ2-7, with D possibly called TRBD1 or TRBD2 (6 bases each). Trimming removed 0 bases from V and 3 bases from J, with 16 bases in between. CDR1 is SGHRS, CDR2 YFSETQ, per germline. There are 16 residues in the CDR3. CDR3 bases read: TGCGCCAGCAGCTTGGCGGGGAGGCAGGGGAGCTACGAG. Translating gives CASSLAGRQGSYE. The whole CDR3 sequence reads CASSLAGRQGSYEQYF.

About this clone: The CDR3 goes on 3 residues after the read ends, and that part is filled in from the germline J gene. This chain joins TRBV7-9 and TRBJ2-7; 7 nucleotides match TRBD1. The V gene's germline CDR1 is SEHNR and CDR2 FQNEAQ (reference sequence). Trimming took 5 bases from V and 3 from J; bases not matched to a gene: 10. The CDR3 is made up of 15 amino acids. The covered CDR3 bases are TGTGCCAGCAGCCCCTCCGGGACAGTGGGCTACGAG. Its translation is CASSPSGTVGYE. The full CDR3 is CASSPSGTVGYEQYF. The full variable domain, its missing parts supplied by reference TRBV7-9 and TRBJ2-7, is DTGVSQNPRHKITKRGQNVTFRCDPISEHNRLYWYRQTLGQGPEFLTYFQNEAQLEKSRLLSDRFSAERPKGSFSTLEIQRTEQGDSAMYLCASSPSGTVGYEQYFGPGTRLTVT.

This clone was found a few times. Read data end 3 residues before the CDR3 end; the end is taken from the germline J gene. The V and J genes are TRBV25-1 and TRBJ2-5; D gene ambiguous. The V gene lost 3 bases and the J gene lost 0 bases, with 2 bases spanning the gap. The CDR3 contains 12 residues. CDR1 is MGHDK and CDR2 is SYGVNS in the germline V gene. The part of the CDR3 DNA that was read is TGTGCCAGCAGTGACAACCAAGAGACC. Translating gives CASSDNQET. The full-length CDR3 reads as CASSDNQETQYF.

There are many counts of this clone. CDR3 in amino acids: CASSLAFQGGSYEQYF. The part of the CDR3 DNA that was read is TGTGCCAGCAGCTTAGCTTTCCAGGGGGGATCCTACGAG. V and J are TRBV7-2 and TRBJ2-7, with D perhaps TRBD1 (7 bases). The read ends 3 residues shy of where the CDR3 ends; the end is completed using the germline J gene. CDR3 length: 16 amino acids. Germline lookup yields CDR1 SGHTA and CDR2 FQGNSA. With 0 bases removed from V and 1 base from J, the gap between germline ends came to 13 bases.

This clone appeared many times. The sequenced fragment ends 3 residues before the CDR3 boundary, so the rest is inferred from the germline J gene. V is TRBV30 and J is TRBJ1-6; D is perhaps TRBD1 (5 bases). In germline, CDR1 is GTSNPN, CDR2 SVGIG (reference sequence). The CDR3 consists of 17 residues. The V and J ends lost 0 bases and 7 bases respectively, with 19 bases between them. CDR3 DNA (partial): TGTGCCTGGAGTGTTGCTAGCGTGTGGCGGACAAATTCACCC. Protein: CAWSVASVWRTNSP. The entire CDR3 sequence reads CAWSVASVWRTNSPLHF.

This clone was seen many times. CDR3 residues: CASKSRTNYGYTF. The part of the CDR3 DNA that was read is TGTGCCAGTAAAAGCAGGACTAACTATGGC. The chain recombines TRBV19 with TRBJ1-2, with D hard to call. The read ends 3 residues before the CDR3 terminus; that terminus is restored from the germline J gene. The CDR3 runs 13 residues. Germline V gives CDR1 LNHDA, CDR2 SQIVND (reference sequence). Trimming took off 7 bases at V and 0 bases at J, with 9 bases between the two ends.

This clone was seen ten or more times. The read gets to within 3 residues of the CDR3 end, and the germline J gene fills in the rest. The chain employs TRBV15 and TRBJ1-2; tentative D call: TRBD1 (5 bases). CDR1 and CDR2 (germline): LNHNV, YYDKDF (reference sequence). The length of the CDR3 is 16 residues. Trimming stripped 1 base from V and 2 bases from J, with 14 bases between. CDR3 DNA, as far as it was read: TGTGCCACCAGCAGAGCCGCTAGGGGCGAAAACTATGGC. This sequence encodes CATSRAARGENYG. The CDR3 as a whole reads CATSRAARGENYGYTF.

This clone has a count of ten or more. The read stops 3 residues short of the end of the CDR3; the missing end is completed from the germline J gene. This chain links TRBV20-1 with TRBJ1-2, with 9 bases that match TRBD1. The ends lost 6 bases at V and 4 bases at J; junction bases unmatched: 6. This CDR3 region has 13 residues. In germline, CDR1 is DFQATT, CDR2 SNEGSKA (reference sequence). The CDR3 DNA, read in part, is TGCAGTGCGAGTGGGACAGGGAGCTATGGC. Its protein is CSASGTGSYG. In full, the CDR3 is CSASGTGSYGYTF.

This clone was recorded at least ten times. Read sequence stops 3 residues before the CDR3 end, and the germline J gene provides the missing end. The chain joins TRBV18 to TRBJ2-3; TRBD2 matches at 7 bases. The CDR3 sequence is 17 residues long. Trimming at V came to 2 bases and at J to 1 base, leaving 9 bases not matched to a gene. The V gene's germline CDR1 is KGHSH and CDR2 LQKENI. CDR3 protein: CASSPREGNYGTDTQYF. CDR3 bases read: TGTGCCAGCTCACCAAGGGAGGGGAACTACGGCACAGATACG.

This clone was observed at least ten times. From the germline J gene comes the end of the CDR3, since the read stops 3 residues before it. This chain connects TRBV2 to TRBJ1-2, with 9 bases lining up with TRBD1. CDR1 is SNHLY and CDR2 is FYNNEI in the germline V gene. The trim removed 6 bases at V and 6 bases at J, leaving 2 bases unmatched. This CDR3 is built from 12 residues. The part of the CDR3 DNA that was read is TGTGCCAGCAGACAGGGGGCGAATGGC. Protein: CASRQGANG. The whole CDR3 protein is CASRQGANGYTF. Full variable domain (rest looked up from reference TRBV2 and TRBJ1-2): EPEVTQTPSHQVTQMGQEVILRCVPISNHLYFYWYRQILGQKVEFLVSFYNNEISEKSEIFDDQFSVERPDGSNFTLKIRSTKLEDSAMYFCASRQGANGYTFGSGTRLTVV.

This clone was seen at least ten times. The read finishes 3 residues shy of the CDR3 end, and the germline J gene is used to complete it. The rearrangement joins TRBV2 to TRBJ1-6, with D possibly being TRBD1 (6 bases). Between the trimmed V and J ends, which lost 5 bases and 5 bases, there was a span of 10 bases. Looked up from germline, CDR1 is SNHLY and CDR2 is FYNNEI. CDR3 length: 14 amino acids. The CDR3 sequence: CASSIGQNNSPLHF. CDR3 DNA, as far as it was read: TGTGCCAGCAGTATCGGACAGAATAATTCACCC.

This clone was seen ten or more times. The read finishes 3 residues shy of the CDR3 end, and the germline J gene is used to complete it. V gene TRBV6-4 combines with J gene TRBJ1-1; tentatively, D is TRBD1 (5 bases). The CDR3 is 13 residues long. V gave up 5 bases and J gave up 1 base, with 8 bases separating them. Germline V gene data show CDR1 as MRHNA and CDR2 as SNTAGT. The CDR3 protein is CASSIQENTEAFF. The covered CDR3 bases are TGTGCCAGCAGTATACAGGAGAACACTGAA.